The rows below give T cell receptor beta chains drawn from one sample of a study of blood T cell repertoires in COVID-19. Repertoires were generated with immunoSEQ multiplex PCR, while TCRdb's copy carries only in-frame clones and drops some. This sample has under 65,000 clones, with 80% to 95% found just once. The sample consisted of peripheral blood. The origin of the receptors is a man aged 50 or older with acute or convalescent COVID-19. CDR3s include the opening cysteine and the closing phenylalanine or tryptophan. A D gene is named only where the DNA matches it firmly. Rows may omit the clone size; those that give it use once, few, many or a size class.

clone_size d_call j_call v_call cdr3_aa cdr3_nt
NA TRBD1 TRBJ2-6 TRBV19 CASLSRRGPNGANVLTF TGTGCCAGTCTCTCCCGCAGGGGGCCTAACGGGGCCAACGTCCTGACTTTC
NA TRBD1 TRBJ1-1 TRBV3-1/TRBV3-2 CASSQDLRTGTEAFF TGTGCCAGCAGCCAAGATCTTCGGACAGGGACTGAAGCTTTCTTT
NA TRBD1 TRBJ1-2 TRBV4-1 CASSQAGAGQSFTYGYTF TGCGCCAGCAGCCAAGCAGGGGCGGGACAGAGCTTCACCTATGGCTACACCTTC
NA NA TRBJ1-4 TRBV7-2 CASSLGQTSSATNEKLFF TGTGCCAGCAGCTTAGGACAAACCTCATCGGCAACTAATGAAAAACTGTTTTTT
once NA TRBJ2-3 TRBV24-1 CATSDRVRTTDTQYF TGTGCCACCAGTGATCGCGTCAGGACTACAGATACGCAGTATTTT
NA TRBD1 TRBJ1-1 TRBV18 CASTPQYRGEAFF TGTGCCAGCACGCCACAATACAGGGGTGAAGCTTTCTTT
NA TRBD1 TRBJ1-1 TRBV2 CASQGQGNTEAFF TGTGCCAGCCAGGGACAGGGAAACACTGAAGCTTTCTTT
NA NA TRBJ1-1 TRBV19 CASTPGGWTEAFF TGTGCCAGTACCCCGGGGGGGTGGACTGAAGCTTTCTTT
NA TRBD1 TRBJ1-3 TRBV6-5 CASRNDRGPGNTIYF TGTGCCAGCAGAAACGACAGGGGGCCTGGAAACACCATATATTTT
NA NA TRBJ2-5 TRBV7-9 CASSLAQAQETQYF TGTGCCAGCAGCTTAGCACAGGCCCAAGAGACCCAGTACTTC